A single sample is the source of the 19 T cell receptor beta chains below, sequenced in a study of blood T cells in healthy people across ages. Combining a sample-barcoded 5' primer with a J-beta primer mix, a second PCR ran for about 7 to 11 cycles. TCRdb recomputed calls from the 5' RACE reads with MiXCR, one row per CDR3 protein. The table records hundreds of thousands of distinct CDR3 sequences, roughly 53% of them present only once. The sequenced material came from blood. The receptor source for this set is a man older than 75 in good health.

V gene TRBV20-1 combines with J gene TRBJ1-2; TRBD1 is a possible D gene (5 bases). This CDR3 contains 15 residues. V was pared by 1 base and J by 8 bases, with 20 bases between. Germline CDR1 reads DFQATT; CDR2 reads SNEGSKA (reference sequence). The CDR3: CSARVGPEGGGGYTF. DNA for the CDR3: TGCAGTGCTAGAGTGGGACCAGAGGGCGGCGGAGGCTACACCTTC.

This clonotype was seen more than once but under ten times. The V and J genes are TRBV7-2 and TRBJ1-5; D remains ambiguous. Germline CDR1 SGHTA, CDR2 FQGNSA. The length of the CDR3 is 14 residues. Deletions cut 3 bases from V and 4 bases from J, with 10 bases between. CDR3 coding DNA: TGTGCCAGCAGCTTGGCGACTGGAAATCAGCCCCAGCATTTT. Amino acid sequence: CASSLATGNQPQHF.

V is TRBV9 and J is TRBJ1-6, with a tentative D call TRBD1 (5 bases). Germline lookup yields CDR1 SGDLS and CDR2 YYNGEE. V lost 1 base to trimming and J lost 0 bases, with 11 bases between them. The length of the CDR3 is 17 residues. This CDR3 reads CASSVFDSDSYNSPLHF. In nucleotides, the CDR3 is TGTGCCAGCAGCGTATTTGACAGCGACTCCTATAATTCACCCCTCCACTTT.

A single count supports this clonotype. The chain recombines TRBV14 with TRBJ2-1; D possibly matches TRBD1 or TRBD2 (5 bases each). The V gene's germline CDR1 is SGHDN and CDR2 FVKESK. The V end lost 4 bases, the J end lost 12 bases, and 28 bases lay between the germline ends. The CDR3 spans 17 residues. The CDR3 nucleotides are TGTGCCAGCAGCCCGACGCGGCGGGCAGGGAATAACTTTGGGCAGTTCTTC. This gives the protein CASSPTRRAGNNFGQFF.

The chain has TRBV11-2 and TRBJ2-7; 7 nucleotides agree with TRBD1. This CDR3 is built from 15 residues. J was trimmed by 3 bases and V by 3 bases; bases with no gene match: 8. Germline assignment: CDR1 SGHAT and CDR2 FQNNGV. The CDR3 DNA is TGTGCCAGCAGCTTCGGAGACAGGGTGAGCTACGAGCAGTACTTC. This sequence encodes CASSFGDRVSYEQYF.

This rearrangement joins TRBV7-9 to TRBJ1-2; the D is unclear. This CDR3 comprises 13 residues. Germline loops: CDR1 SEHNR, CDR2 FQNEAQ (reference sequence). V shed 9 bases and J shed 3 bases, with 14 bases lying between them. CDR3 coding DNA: TGTGCCAGAGACCGAATGGCGGACTATGGCTACACCTTC. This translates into CARDRMADYGYTF.

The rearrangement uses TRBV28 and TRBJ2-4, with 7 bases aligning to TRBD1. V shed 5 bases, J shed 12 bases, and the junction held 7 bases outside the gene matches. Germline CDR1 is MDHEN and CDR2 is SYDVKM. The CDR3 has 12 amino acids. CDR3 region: CASSLAGGGQYF. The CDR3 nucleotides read TGTGCCAGCAGTCTCGCAGGGGGTGGTCAGTACTTC.

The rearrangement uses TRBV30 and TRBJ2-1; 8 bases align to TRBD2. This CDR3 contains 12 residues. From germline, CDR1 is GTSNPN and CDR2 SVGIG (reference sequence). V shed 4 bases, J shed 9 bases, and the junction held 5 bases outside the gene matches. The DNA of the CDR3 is TGTGCCTGGATAGAGCTAGCGGGTGAGCAGTTCTTC. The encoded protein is CAWIELAGEQFF.

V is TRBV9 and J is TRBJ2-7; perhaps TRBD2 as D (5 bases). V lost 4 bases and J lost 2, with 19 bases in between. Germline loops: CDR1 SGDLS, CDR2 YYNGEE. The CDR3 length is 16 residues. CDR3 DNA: TGTGCCAGCAGCCCGGAGAATAGACTAACTACCTACGAGCAGTACTTC. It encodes CASSPENRLTTYEQYF.

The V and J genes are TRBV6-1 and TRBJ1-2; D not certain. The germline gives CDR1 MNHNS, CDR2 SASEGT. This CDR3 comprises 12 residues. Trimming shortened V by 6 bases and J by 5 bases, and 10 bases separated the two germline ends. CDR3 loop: CASRESGYGYTF. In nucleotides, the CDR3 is TGTGCCAGCAGGGAGTCGGGTTATGGCTACACCTTC.

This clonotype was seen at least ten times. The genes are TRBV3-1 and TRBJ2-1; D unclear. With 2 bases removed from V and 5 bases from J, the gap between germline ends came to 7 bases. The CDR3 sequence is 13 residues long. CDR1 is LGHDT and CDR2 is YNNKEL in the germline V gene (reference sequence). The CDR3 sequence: CASSQKINNEQFF. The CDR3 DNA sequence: TGTGCCAGCAGCCAAAAGATCAACAATGAGCAGTTCTTC.

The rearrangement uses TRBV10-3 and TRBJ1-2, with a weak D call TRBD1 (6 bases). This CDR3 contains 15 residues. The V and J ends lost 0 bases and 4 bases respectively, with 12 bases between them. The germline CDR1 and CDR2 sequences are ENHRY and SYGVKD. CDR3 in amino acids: CAISESGDTIYGYTF. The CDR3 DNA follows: TGTGCCATCAGTGAGTCAGGGGACACCATCTATGGCTACACCTTC.

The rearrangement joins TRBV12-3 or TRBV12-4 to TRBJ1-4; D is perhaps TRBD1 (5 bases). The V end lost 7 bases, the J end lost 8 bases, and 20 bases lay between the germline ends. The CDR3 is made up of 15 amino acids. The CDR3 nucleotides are TGTGCCAGCATGCTCTCTGGGGTTAGGGACGAAAAACTGTTTTTT. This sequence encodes CASMLSGVRDEKLFF.

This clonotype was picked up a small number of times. The CDR3 region has the DNA TGTGCCATTCAGTTTAGGGGCAATCAGCCCCAGCATTTT. It translates to CAIQFRGNQPQHF. The rearrangement joins TRBV28 to TRBJ1-5; D not resolved. The V end lost 10 bases, the J end lost 2 bases, and 12 bases lay between the germline ends. CDR1 and CDR2 from the germline V gene are MDHEN and SYDVKM. CDR3 length: 13 residues.

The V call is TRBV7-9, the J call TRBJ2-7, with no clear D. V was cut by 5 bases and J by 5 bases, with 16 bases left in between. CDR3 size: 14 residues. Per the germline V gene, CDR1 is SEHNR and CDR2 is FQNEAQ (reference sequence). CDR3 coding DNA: TGTGCCAGCAGCCCCCGTTTCTTGGCCCACGAGCAGTACTTC. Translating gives CASSPRFLAHEQYF.

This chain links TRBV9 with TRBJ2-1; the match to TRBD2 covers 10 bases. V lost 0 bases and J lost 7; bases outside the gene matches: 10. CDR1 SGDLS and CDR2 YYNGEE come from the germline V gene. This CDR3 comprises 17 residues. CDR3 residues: CASSVEPIAGGRNEQFF. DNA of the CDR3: TGTGCCAGCAGCGTAGAACCCATAGCGGGAGGTAGAAATGAGCAGTTCTTC.

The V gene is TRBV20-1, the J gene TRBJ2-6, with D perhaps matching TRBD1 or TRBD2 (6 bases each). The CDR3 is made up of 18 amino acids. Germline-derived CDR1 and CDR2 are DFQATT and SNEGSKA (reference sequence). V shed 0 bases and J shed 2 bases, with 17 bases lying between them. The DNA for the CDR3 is TGCAGTGCTAGAGAAGTCTCCGGGGGCCGCACTGGGGCCAACGTCCTGACTTTC. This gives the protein CSAREVSGGRTGANVLTF.

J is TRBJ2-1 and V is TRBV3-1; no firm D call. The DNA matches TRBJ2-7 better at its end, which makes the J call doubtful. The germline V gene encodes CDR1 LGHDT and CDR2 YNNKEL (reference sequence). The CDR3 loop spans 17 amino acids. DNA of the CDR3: TGTGCCAGCAGCCAATCGATTAGCAGGAGCTCCTACAATGAGCAGTACTTC. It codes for CASSQSISRSSYNEQYF.

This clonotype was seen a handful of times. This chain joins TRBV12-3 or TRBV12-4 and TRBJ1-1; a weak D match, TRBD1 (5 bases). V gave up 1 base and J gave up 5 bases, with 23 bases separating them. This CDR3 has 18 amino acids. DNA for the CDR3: TGTGCCAGCAGTTTAGTCGGCGGCCGGGGGAGATTAGGTACTGAAGCTTTCTTT. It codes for CASSLVGGRGRLGTEAFF.